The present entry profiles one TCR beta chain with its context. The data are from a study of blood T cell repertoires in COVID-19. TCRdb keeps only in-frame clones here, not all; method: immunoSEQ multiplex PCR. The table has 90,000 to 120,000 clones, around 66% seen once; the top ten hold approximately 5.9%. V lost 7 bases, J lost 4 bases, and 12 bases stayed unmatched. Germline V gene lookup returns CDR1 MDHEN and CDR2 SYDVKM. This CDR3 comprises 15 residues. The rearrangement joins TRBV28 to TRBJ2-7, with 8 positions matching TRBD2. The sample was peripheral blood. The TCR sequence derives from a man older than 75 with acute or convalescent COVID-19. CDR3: CASTPEETSAYEQYF. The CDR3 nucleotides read TGTGCCAGCACACCCGAGGAGACTAGCGCTTACGAGCAGTACTTC.